This T cell receptor (beta chain) was retrieved from a study of human T cells and chemical hapten exposure (dated by TCRdb to the early 2020s). Looking at the study overall: For sensitization, 2% DPC in acetone was applied to an approximately 2 cm by approximately 2 cm area of upper inner arm skin. Libraries were combined into a pool for sequencing, and differences in TCR yield between samples came mainly from small differences in library volumes within the pool. The mostly female patient cohort included alopecia areata with under or over 50% scalp involvement, alopecia totalis and alopecia universalis. For TCR sequencing, blood came from 25 to 35 alopecia patients at anywhere from one to four time points (pre-sensitization, 2, 6 and 24 weeks). Patch testing was done on the upper back using Finn chambers containing 0.01% DPC, and results were scored after 6 days according to International Contact Dermatitis Research Group standards. The study tracked peripheral blood TCR repertoire changes in vivo during primary and secondary sensitization to the hapten diphenylcyclopropenone (DPC) in alopecia patients. Patients additionally received weekly therapeutic DPC doses to the scalp throughout the approximately 24-week study period. Blood samples were taken from patients before sensitization (week 0) and then at 2, 6 and about 24 weeks after DPC sensitization.

What the work shows at the level of the full study, not this receptor alone: Significantly more large CDR3 similarity clusters were formed by expanded TCRs than by pre-sensitization or healthy control sets, consistent with antigen-driven responses. Because every patient had alopecia, a presumed autoimmune disease, the patients' immune response might differ from that of healthy individuals. DPC sensitization did not change the number of TCRs with a frequency above 1 in 1000, and there was no evidence of changes in global repertoire structure. After repeated subsampling, the strength of the expansion versus patch-test correlation and the threshold at which it became significant changed. The number of PT1 expanded TCRs positively correlated with patch test score, significant at thresholds 8, 16 and 32 but not 4.

The time point label, as the study defines it: pre-sensitization, week 0. The sample's treatment or condition, from its label and the paper: therapeutic diphenylcyclopropenone sensitization with weekly scalp DPC. Blood at each patch-test visit was drawn before the patch test was applied. Patients were considered eligible if aged 18 to 70, diagnosed with alopecia and deemed suitable for DPC therapy, and patients were excluded if pregnant. Total RNA was isolated from unfractionated whole blood collected in Tempus Blood RNA tubes. Remarks on this clonotype: Its antigen specificity is not known. Nothing much larger sits one base from this clone, and base qualities are not available.

The library relied on RACE. The data were produced on a NextSeq 500. During library preparation, unique molecular identifiers were attached to individual cDNA molecules so that TCRs could be counted in a quantitative, reproducible way. Each blood RNA sample was used to sequence both TCR alpha and TCR beta chains. On the authors' methods: Samples had a median of about 96,000 TCRs, with a range from about 20,000 to 690,600. The Decombinator software suite was used to annotate V, J and CDR3 in the TCR reads. Every sample was subsampled to the same number of TCRs (28,000) for the PS versus PT1 abundance plots. Expanded TCRs were defined as absent before sensitization and observed at least eight times at the 2-week time point. Using fastp trimming at Q25 and MiXCR clonotype assembly, TCRdb reanalyzed the public sequencing data and kept in-frame beta chains. Identical CDR3 protein sequences are pooled into one entry, listed with their most common genes and DNA. TCRdb assigned the V and J calls; the authors' analysis was not used. Recorded for this sample are some 360,000 distinct CDR3 sequences; less than 6.5% of them occurred a single time. The ten most abundant clones make up approximately 2.4% of the sample.

CDR1 and CDR2 (DFQATT, SNEGSKA) derive from the germline V gene (reference sequence). Relative to germline, V is 1 base shorter and J is 2 bases shorter, with 11 bases between their ends. The CDR3 runs 14 amino acids, cysteine and phenylalanine included. The retained sequence is limited to the CDR3, 42 bases, with the frame set at the first base. Sequences were derived from whole blood, sampled in connection with sensitization to the hapten diphenylcyclopropenone (DPC). The V and J genes are TRBV20-1 and TRBJ1-1, with TRBD1 tentatively as D gene (5 bases match). This receptor was obtained from a woman in her forties or fifties with alopecia areata. Some clones in this sample may be carry-over from other donors' samples. Here is the DNA: TGCAGTGCTAGAGGGATGACAGACAACACTGAAGCTTTCTTT. Translation gives CSARGMTDNTEAFF.